The entry that follows covers one T cell receptor beta chain sequence. Antigen: not known. This entry is derived from a study of cytomegalovirus exposure and HLA in healthy donors. Regarding the study as a whole: Altogether, 160 or so TCR beta chains were recorded as cytomegalovirus-associated. Being productive about 90% or about 30% of the time was typical of most TCR beta V segments in an earlier analysis. An analysis that came later showed most CMV-associated TCR beta chains appearing HLA-restricted.

The PCR employed 60 Vbeta primers together with 13 Jbeta primers. TCRdb keeps only in-frame clones here, not all; method: immunoSEQ multiplex PCR. The sample contains 190,000 or so clones, 80% of which appear only once. The sequencing input was PBMCs. This TCR was sampled from a boy aged 5-17 years in good health and CMV-seronegative.

The CDR3, as DNA: TGTGCCAGCAGCTTAGCGAGGGCTAGCGGCTCCTACGAGCAGTACTTC. As protein: CASSLARASGSYEQYF. The chain has TRBV7-9 and TRBJ2-7; 7 bases fit TRBD2. J lost 0 bases, V lost 0 bases, and 5 bases had no gene match. Germline assignment: CDR1 SEHNR and CDR2 FQNEAQ (reference sequence). The CDR3 loop spans 16 amino acids.